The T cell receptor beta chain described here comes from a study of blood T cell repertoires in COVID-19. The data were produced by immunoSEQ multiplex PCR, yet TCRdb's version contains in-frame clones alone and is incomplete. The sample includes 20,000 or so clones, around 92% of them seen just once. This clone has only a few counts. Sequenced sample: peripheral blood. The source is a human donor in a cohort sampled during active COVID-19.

CDR3 sequence: CASSQGGHHNSPLHF. Written as DNA, the CDR3 is TGCGCCAGCAGCCAAGGGGGACATCATAATTCACCCCTCCACTTT. The chain recombines TRBV4-1 with TRBJ1-6; a weak D match, TRBD1 (6 bases). The CDR3 covers 15 residues. The V end lost 1 base, the J end lost 5 bases, and 9 bases lay between the germline ends. Germline loops: CDR1 MGHRA, CDR2 YSYEKL.